This TCR beta chain was documented in a study of blood T cell repertoires in COVID-19. V was trimmed by 0 bases and J by 3 bases, leaving 8 bases between them. Germline CDR1 reads LGHDT; CDR2 reads YNNKEL (reference sequence). The CDR3 sequence is 14 residues long. Original processing methods: Reference gene primer amplification yielded estimated nucleated cell counts. Using immunoSEQ multiplex PCR, the repertoire was profiled, and TCRdb retains in-frame clones only, with some absent. Clone size and the V and J calls come from that table; the DNA yielded D and trimming. This sample yields under 200,000 clones, of which more than 75% are seen a single time; 5.6% belongs to the top ten.

Material for sequencing was PBMCs or T cells enriched from blood (not recorded which). J is TRBJ2-5 and V is TRBV3-1 (or the pseudogene TRBV3-2), with unresolved D. The sequence was collected from a man between 40 and 49 years old with acute COVID-19. For the CDR3, the DNA is TGTGCCAGCAGCCAAGAGTTCCTCGAAGAGACCCAGTACTTC. Its protein product is CASSQEFLEETQYF.